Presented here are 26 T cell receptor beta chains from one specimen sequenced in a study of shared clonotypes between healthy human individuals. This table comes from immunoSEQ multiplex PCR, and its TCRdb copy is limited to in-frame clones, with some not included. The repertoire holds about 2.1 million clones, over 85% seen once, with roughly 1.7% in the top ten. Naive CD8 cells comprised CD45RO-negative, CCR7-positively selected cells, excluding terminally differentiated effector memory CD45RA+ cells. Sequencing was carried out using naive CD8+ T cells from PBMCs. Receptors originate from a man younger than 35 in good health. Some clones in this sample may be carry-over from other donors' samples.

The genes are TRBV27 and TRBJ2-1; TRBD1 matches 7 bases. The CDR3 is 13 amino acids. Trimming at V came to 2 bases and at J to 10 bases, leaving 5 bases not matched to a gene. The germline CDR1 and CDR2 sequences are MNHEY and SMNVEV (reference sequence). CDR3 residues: CASSLGTAIEQFF. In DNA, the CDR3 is TGTGCCAGCAGTTTAGGGACAGCCATCGAGCAGTTCTTC.

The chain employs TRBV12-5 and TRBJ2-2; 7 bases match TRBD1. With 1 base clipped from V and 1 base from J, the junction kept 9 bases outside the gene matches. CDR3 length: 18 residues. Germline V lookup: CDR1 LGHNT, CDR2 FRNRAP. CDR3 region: CASGLAPPTGQNTGELFF. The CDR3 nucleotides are TGTGCTAGTGGTTTGGCACCCCCGACAGGGCAGAACACCGGGGAGCTGTTTTTT.

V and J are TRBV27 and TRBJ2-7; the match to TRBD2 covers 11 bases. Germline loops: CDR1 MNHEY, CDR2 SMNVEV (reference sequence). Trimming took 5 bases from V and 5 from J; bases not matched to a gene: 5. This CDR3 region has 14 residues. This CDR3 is CASSPPTSGNEQYF. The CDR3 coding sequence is TGTGCCAGCAGTCCCCCGACTAGCGGGAACGAGCAGTACTTC.

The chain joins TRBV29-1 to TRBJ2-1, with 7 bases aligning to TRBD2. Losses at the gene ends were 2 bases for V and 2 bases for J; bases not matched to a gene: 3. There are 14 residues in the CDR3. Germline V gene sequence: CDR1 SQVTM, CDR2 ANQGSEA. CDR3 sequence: CSVESLAAYNEQFF. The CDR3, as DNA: TGCAGCGTTGAAAGCCTAGCGGCCTACAATGAGCAGTTCTTC.

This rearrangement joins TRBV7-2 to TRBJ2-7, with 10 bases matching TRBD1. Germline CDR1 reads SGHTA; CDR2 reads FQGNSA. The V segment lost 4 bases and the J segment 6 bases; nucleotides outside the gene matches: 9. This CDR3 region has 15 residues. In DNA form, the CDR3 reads TGTGCCAGCAGCTCCCGGGACAGGGGTTCCCTCGAGCAGTACTTC. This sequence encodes CASSSRDRGSLEQYF. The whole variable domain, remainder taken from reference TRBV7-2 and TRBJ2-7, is GAGVSQSPSNKVTEKGKDVELRCDPISGHTALYWYRQSLGQGLEFLIYFQGNSAPDKSGLPSDRFSAERTGGSVSTLTIQRTQQEDSAVYLCASSSRDRGSLEQYFGPGTRLTVT.

The CDR3 here is CASSKTGDTQYF. The DNA of the CDR3 is TGTGCCAGCAGCAAGACAGGAGATACGCAGTATTTT. The gene calls are TRBV9 and TRBJ2-3, with D perhaps TRBD1 (6 bases). The germline V gene encodes CDR1 SGDLS and CDR2 YYNGEE. The CDR3 sequence is 12 residues long. V was pared by 4 bases and J by 5 bases, with 8 bases between.

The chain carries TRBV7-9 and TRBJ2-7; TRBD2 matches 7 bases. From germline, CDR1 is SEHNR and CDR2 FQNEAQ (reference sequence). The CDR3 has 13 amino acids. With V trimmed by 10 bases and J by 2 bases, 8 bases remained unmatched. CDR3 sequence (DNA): TGTGCCACCCGGGGCGGGAGCACCTACGAGCAGTACTTC. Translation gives CATRGGSTYEQYF.

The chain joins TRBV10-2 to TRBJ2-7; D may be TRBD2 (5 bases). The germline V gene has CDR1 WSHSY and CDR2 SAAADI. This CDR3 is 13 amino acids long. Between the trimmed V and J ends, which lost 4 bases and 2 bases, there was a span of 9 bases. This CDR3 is CASSGLGAYEQYF. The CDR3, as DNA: TGCGCCAGCAGTGGCCTCGGGGCCTACGAGCAGTACTTC.

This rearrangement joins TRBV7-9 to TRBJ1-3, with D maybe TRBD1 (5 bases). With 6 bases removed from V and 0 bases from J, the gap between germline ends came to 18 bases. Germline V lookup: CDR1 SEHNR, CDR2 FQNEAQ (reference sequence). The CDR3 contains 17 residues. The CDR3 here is CASRPIPAGTSGNTIYF. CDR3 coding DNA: TGTGCCAGCAGACCTATTCCCGCCGGGACCTCTGGAAACACCATATATTTT. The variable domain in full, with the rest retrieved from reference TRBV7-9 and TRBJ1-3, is DTGVSQNPRHKITKRGQNVTFRCDPISEHNRLYWYRQTLGQGPEFLTYFQNEAQLEKSRLLSDRFSAERPKGSFSTLEIQRTEQGDSAMYLCASRPIPAGTSGNTIYFGEGSWLTVV.

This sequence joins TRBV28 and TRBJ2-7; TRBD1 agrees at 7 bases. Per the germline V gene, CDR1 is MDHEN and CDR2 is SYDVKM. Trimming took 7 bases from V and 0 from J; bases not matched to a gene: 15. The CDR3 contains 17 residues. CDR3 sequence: CASTLTGRTGYSYEQYF. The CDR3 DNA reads TGTGCCAGCACCCTGACAGGGAGAACCGGATACTCCTACGAGCAGTACTTC.

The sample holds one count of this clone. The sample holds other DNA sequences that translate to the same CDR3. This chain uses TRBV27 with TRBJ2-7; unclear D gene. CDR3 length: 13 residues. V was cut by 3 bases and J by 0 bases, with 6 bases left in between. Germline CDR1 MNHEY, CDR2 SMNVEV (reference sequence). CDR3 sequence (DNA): TGTGCCAGCAGTTTCTCACGCTCCTACGAGCAGTACTTC. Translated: CASSFSRSYEQYF.

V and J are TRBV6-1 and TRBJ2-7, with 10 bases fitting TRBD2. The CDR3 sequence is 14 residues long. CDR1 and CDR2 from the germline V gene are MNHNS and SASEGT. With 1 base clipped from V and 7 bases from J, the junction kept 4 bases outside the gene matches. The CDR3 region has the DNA TGTGCCAGCAGTGAAGTGAGACTAGCGGGTGAGCAGTACTTC. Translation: CASSEVRLAGEQYF.

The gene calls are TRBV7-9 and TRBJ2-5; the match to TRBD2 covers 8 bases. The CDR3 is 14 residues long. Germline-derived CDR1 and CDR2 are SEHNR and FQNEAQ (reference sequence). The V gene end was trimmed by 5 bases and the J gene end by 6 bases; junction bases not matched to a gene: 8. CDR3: CASSPRSGRQTQYF. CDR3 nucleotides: TGTGCCAGCAGCCCGCGCAGCGGGAGACAGACCCAGTACTTC.

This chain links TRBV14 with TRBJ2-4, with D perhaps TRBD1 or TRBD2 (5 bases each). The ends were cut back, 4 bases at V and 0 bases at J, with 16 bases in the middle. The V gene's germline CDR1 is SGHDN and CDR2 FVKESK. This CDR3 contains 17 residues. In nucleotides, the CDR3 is TGTGCCAGCAGCCCGGGACGGATCCCTCTAGCCAAAAACATTCAGTACTTC. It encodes CASSPGRIPLAKNIQYF.

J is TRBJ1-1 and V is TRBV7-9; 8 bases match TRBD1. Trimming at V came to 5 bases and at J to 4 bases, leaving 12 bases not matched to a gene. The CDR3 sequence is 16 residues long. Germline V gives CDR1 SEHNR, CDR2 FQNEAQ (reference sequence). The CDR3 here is CASSRQGRGRGTEAFF. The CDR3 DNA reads TGTGCCAGCAGCCGACAGGGGAGAGGGCGGGGCACTGAAGCTTTCTTT.

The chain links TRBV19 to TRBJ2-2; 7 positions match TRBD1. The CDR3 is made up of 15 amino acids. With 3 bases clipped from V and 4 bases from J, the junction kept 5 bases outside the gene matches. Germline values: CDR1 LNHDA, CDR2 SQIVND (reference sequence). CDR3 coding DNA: TGTGCCAGTAGTATCAGGGGGTTGGGCACCGGGGAGCTGTTTTTT. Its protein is CASSIRGLGTGELFF.

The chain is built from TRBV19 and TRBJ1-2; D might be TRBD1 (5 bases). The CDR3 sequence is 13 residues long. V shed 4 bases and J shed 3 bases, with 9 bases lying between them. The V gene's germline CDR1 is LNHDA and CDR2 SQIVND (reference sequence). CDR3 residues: CASSTLRDYGYTF. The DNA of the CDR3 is TGTGCCAGTAGTACACTCAGGGACTATGGCTACACCTTC.

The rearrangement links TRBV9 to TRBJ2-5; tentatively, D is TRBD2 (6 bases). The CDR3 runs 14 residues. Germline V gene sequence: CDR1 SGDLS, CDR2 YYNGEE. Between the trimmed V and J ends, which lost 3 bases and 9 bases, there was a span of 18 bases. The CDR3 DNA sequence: TGTGCCAGCAGCGGCGGAGGGCCCCCAGGTGCCCAGTACTTC. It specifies CASSGGGPPGAQYF.

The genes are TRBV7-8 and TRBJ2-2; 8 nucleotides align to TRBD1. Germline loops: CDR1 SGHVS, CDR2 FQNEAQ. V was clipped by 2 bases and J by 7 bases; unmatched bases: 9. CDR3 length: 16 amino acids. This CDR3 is CASSLIQGDFHGELFF. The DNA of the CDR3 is TGTGCCAGCAGCTTAATACAGGGGGATTTTCACGGGGAGCTGTTTTTT.

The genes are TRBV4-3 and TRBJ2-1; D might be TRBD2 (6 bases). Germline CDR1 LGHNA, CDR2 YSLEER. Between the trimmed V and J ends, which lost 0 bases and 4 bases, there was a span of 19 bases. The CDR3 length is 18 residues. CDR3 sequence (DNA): TGCGCCAGCAGCCAAGAACCCTATTCGGGAGAGGGGTACAATGAGCAGTTCTTC. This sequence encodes CASSQEPYSGEGYNEQFF.

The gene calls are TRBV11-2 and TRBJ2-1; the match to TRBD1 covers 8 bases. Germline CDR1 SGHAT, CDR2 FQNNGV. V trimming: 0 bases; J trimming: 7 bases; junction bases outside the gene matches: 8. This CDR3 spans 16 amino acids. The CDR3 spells CASSLDHRTGWNEQFF. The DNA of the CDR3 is TGTGCCAGCAGCTTAGATCACAGGACAGGGTGGAATGAGCAGTTCTTC.

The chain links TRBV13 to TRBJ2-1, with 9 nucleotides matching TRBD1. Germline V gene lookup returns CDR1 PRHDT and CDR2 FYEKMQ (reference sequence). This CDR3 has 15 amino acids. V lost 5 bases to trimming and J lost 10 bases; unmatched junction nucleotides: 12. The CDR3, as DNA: TGTGCCAGCAGCACCGCCGGGACAGGGCCGAGGGAGCAGTTCTTC. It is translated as CASSTAGTGPREQFF.

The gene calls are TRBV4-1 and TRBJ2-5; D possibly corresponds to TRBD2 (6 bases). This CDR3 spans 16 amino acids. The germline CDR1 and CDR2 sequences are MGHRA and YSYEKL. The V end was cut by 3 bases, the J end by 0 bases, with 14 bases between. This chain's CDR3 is CASSHTGGGYQETQYF. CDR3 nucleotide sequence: TGCGCCAGCAGCCATACAGGAGGAGGGTACCAAGAGACCCAGTACTTC.

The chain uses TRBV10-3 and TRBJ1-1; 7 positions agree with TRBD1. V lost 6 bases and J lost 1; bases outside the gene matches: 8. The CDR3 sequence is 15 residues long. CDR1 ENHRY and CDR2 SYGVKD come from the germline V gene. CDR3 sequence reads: CAIRVGTGANTEAFF. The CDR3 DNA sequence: TGTGCCATCAGGGTCGGAACAGGGGCGAACACTGAAGCTTTCTTT.

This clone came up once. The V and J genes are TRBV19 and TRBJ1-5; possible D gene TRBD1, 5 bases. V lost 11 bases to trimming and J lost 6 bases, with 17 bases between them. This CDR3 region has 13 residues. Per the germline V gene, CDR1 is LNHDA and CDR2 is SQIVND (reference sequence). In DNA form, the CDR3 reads TGTGCCGGGGGGGATAGGGGCGGTCAGCCCCAGCATTTT. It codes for CAGGDRGGQPQHF. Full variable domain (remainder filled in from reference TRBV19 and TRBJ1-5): DGGITQSPKYLFRKEGQNVTLSCEQNLNHDAMYWYRQDPGQGLRLIYYSQIVNDFQKGDIAEGYSVSREKKESFPLTVTSAQKNPTAFYLCAGGDRGGQPQHFGDGTRLSIL.

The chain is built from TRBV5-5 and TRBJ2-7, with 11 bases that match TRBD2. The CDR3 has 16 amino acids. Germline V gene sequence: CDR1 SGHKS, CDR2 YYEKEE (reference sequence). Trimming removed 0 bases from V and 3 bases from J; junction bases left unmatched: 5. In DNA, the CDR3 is TGTGCCAGCAGCTTGGAACCGGGACTAGCGGTCTACGAGCAGTACTTC. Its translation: CASSLEPGLAVYEQYF.